This entry describes one T cell receptor beta chain. Its antigen is unidentified. The naive CD8 subset, CD45RO-negative cells positively selected for CCR7, excluded terminally differentiated effector memory CD45RA+ cells. The data were obtained in a study of shared clonotypes between healthy human individuals. Broader study findings: Non-shared clonotypes had lower generation probabilities than those shared by all four donors. Few donors limited the genetic and exposure-history diversity represented. What naive subsets generally showed was a larger estimated richness than memory subsets showed. For naive CD4 cells, roughly 5.5% of clonotypes were shared across a handful of donors.

The CDR3 loop spans 17 amino acids. Germline V gives CDR1 SEHNR, CDR2 FQNEAQ (reference sequence). Trimming cost V 2 bases and J 2 bases; bases outside gene matches: 10. Data came from immunoSEQ multiplex PCR; TCRdb stores just in-frame clones and leaves some out. The sample holds about 2 million clones, about 95% seen once. The V gene is TRBV7-9, the J gene TRBJ2-7, with TRBD1 matching 9 bases. Sequencing was done on a sample of naive CD8+ T cells sorted from blood. This TCR was recovered from a man aged 18 to 29 in good health. The CDR3 sequence is CASSLPGQGQLAYEQYF. The DNA for the CDR3 is TGTGCCAGCAGCTTACCCGGACAGGGGCAGCTTGCCTACGAGCAGTACTTC.